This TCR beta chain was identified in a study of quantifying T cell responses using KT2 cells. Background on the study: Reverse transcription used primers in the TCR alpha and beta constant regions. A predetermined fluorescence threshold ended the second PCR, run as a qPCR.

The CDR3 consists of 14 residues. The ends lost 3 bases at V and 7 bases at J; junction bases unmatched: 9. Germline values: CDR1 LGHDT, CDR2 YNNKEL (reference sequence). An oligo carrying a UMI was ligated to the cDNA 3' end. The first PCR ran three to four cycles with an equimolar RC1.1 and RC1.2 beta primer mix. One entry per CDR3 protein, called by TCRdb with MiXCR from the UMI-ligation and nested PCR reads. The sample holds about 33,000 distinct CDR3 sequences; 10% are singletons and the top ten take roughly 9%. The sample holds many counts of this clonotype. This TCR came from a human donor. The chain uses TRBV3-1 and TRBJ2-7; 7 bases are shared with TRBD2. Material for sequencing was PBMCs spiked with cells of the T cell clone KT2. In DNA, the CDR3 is TGTGCCAGCAGCCAGCTACTAGCGCTAGGGGAGCAGTACTTC. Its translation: CASSQLLALGEQYF.